A single T cell receptor (beta chain) is shown here with its context. Germline CDR1 is SQVTM and CDR2 is ANQGSEA. The CDR3 runs to 12 residues. Trimming took 6 bases from V and 8 from J, leaving 13 bases between them. The RNA, roughly 0.5 to 1 ug, was put through reverse transcription using random hexamers. TCRdb independently ran MiXCR on the immunoSEQ multiplex PCR reads; one entry per CDR3 protein. The repertoire has around 170,000 distinct CDR3 sequences, around 96% of them found once; the top ten carry 0.15% to 0.2%. The data were taken from a study of CD8 T cells in Susac syndrome. The sample was CD8+ T cells from PBMCs. The chain has TRBV29-1 and TRBJ1-4, with D possibly being TRBD1 (6 bases). This TCR derives from a human donor with multiple sclerosis. The CDR3 coding sequence is TGCAGCGTCCTCGGGACAAGGGAAAAACTGTTTTTT. Its protein is CSVLGTREKLFF.